These T cell receptor beta chains were read from a single sample in a study of cytomegalovirus exposure and HLA in healthy donors. Generated by immunoSEQ multiplex PCR, the TCRdb table keeps only in-frame clones and is missing some. Among 55,000 to 75,000 clones listed, nearly 95% were seen once. Sequenced: PBMCs. All receptors come from a man aged 18-30 years in good health and CMV-seropositive. The CDR3 runs from the conserved cysteine through the conserved F or W. Each record gives: CDR3 protein, CDR3 DNA, V gene, clone size, D gene, CDR3 length, J gene. A D gene is named only where the DNA matches it firmly. Clone size, where shown, is once, few, many, or a class for clones that have expanded.

CATRDRVNQPQHF TGCGCCACCCGGGACAGGGTAAATCAGCCCCAGCATTTT TRBV10-2 - TRBD1 13 TRBJ1-5
CASSMASGRQETQYF TGTGCCAGTAGTATGGCTAGCGGGAGGCAGGAGACCCAGTACTTC TRBV19 - TRBD2 15 TRBJ2-5
CSATRGSNTGELFF TGCAGCGCGACCCGGGGGTCGAACACCGGGGAGCTGTTTTTT TRBV29-1 - - 14 TRBJ2-2
CASSLSRLRGRAGETQYF TGTGCCAGCAGCTTAAGTAGGCTACGCGGGAGGGCCGGGGAGACCCAGTACTTC TRBV7-2 - TRBD2 18 TRBJ2-5
CASSPDYQETQYF TGTGCCAGCAGCCCCGACTACCAAGAGACCCAGTACTTC TRBV6-6 - - 13 TRBJ2-5
CASSQSYRGDTDTQYF TGCGCCAGCAGTCAATCGTACAGGGGAGACACAGATACGCAGTATTTT TRBV23-1 - TRBD1 16 TRBJ2-3
CAPSGQRPYEQYF TGTGCCCCCTCGGGACAGAGACCCTACGAGCAGTACTTC TRBV27 - TRBD1 13 TRBJ2-7
CASSFRSTSGETQYF TGTGCCAGCAGCTTTCGCTCGACTAGCGGAGAGACCCAGTACTTC TRBV5-6 - TRBD2 15 TRBJ2-5
CASSQGQEAVYTLVETQYF TGTGCCAGCAGCCAAGGTCAGGAGGCCGTCTACACGTTGGTAGAGACCCAGTACTTC TRBV4-2 once - 19 TRBJ2-5
CASSQGQGPGQPQHF TGCGCCAGCAGCCAAGGGCAGGGTCCGGGTCAGCCCCAGCATTTT TRBV4-1 - - 15 TRBJ1-5
CASKGQGVKGAELFF TGTGCCAGCAAGGGACAGGGCGTTAAAGGCGCGGAGCTGTTTTTT TRBV2 - TRBD1 15 TRBJ2-2
CAWSVGQKNQPQHF TGTGCCTGGAGTGTAGGACAGAAGAATCAGCCCCAGCATTTT TRBV30 - - 14 TRBJ1-5
CAIRPTGNTGELFF TGTGCCATCAGACCGACAGGGAACACCGGGGAGCTGTTTTTT TRBV10-3 - - 14 TRBJ2-2
CASSLGDRGRSGGNEQFF TGCGCCAGCAGCTTGGGAGACAGGGGGCGGAGTGGGGGCAATGAGCAGTTCTTC TRBV5-1 - TRBD1 18 TRBJ2-1
CASSFLDSYGYTF TGTGCCAGCAGTTTCCTGGACAGCTATGGCTACACCTTC TRBV27 - - 13 TRBJ1-2
CASSRPDQGTRRRNEQFF TGTGCCAGCAGCCGACCCGATCAGGGGACTAGAAGGCGCAATGAGCAGTTCTTC TRBV16 - TRBD2 18 TRBJ2-1
CASSYPGQGNTEAFF TGTGCCAGCAGTTACCCGGGACAGGGGAACACTGAAGCTTTCTTT TRBV6-5 - TRBD1 15 TRBJ1-1
CASSYSPREGYYEQFF TGTGCCAGCAGTTACTCGCCGCGGGAGGGATACTATGAGCAGTTCTTC TRBV6-5 - TRBD2 16 TRBJ2-1
CASSATSLEADTQYF TGTGCCAGCAGTGCAACTTCACTAGAGGCAGATACGCAGTATTTT TRBV28 - - 15 TRBJ2-3
CASSEQGADTEAFF TGCGCCAGCAGTGAGCAGGGGGCAGACACTGAAGCTTTCTTT TRBV10-2 - TRBD1 14 TRBJ1-1
CASSPILSGTYEQYF TGCGCCAGCAGCCCGATCCTTAGCGGGACCTACGAGCAGTACTTC TRBV4-1 - TRBD2 15 TRBJ2-7
CASSPRMRRGRTYEQYF TGTGCCAGCAGTCCCCGCATGAGAAGGGGCCGAACCTACGAGCAGTACTTC TRBV28 once - 17 TRBJ2-7
CASSARATRGTDTQYF TGTGCCAGCAGTGCAAGGGCCACTAGGGGGACAGATACGCAGTATTTT TRBV2 - - 16 TRBJ2-3
CASSLNEGTLFPPETQYF TGTGCCAGCAGCTTGAACGAGGGGACTTTATTCCCCCCCGAGACCCAGTACTTC TRBV5-6 - - 18 TRBJ2-5
CASSFDGTSDSEQYF TGTGCCAGCAGTTTCGATGGGACTAGCGATAGCGAGCAGTACTTC TRBV6-5 - TRBD2 15 TRBJ2-7
CASSPAPSGNTIYF TGTGCCAGCAGCCCCGCGCCCTCTGGAAACACCATATATTTT TRBV7-2 - - 14 TRBJ1-3
CASSEARTSPAGELFF TGTGCCAGCAGTGAAGCCAGGACTAGCCCAGCCGGGGAGCTGTTTTTT TRBV2 - TRBD2 16 TRBJ2-2
CASKAGAPYEQYF TGCGCCAGCAAGGCAGGGGCCCCCTACGAGCAGTACTTC TRBV5-1 - - 13 TRBJ2-7
CASSSTPGVNEQFF TGTGCCAGCAGCTCAACCCCGGGAGTCAATGAGCAGTTCTTC TRBV9 - - 14 TRBJ2-1
CASQIAGDTGELFF TGTGCCAGCCAAATAGCGGGGGACACCGGGGAGCTGTTTTTT TRBV6-4 - TRBD2 14 TRBJ2-2